This T cell receptor (beta chain) was recorded in a study of T-cell reconstitution after alpha-beta-depleted transplantation in children. Study-wide results and caveats: Several hundred expanded graft clones reportedly supplied alpha-beta T cells about two months after transplant.

The TCRbeta library was prepared with unique molecular identifiers. TCRdb re-derived calls from the PCR reads in MiXCR, one entry per CDR3 protein. The sample yields approximately 120,000 distinct CDR3 sequences, 9.5% to 10% seen once. Of note for this clonotype: What it binds is unknown.

The CDR3 extends over 15 amino acids. Germline values: CDR1 SGDLS, CDR2 YYNGEE. The V end lost 1 base, the J end lost 4 bases, and 13 bases lay between the germline ends. This sequence joins TRBV9 and TRBJ2-3, with a weak D call TRBD2 (6 bases). The input for sequencing was PBMCs, mostly from graft donor cells, taken 180 days after TCRalphabeta/CD19-depleted stem cell transplant. The clonotype comes from a girl under three years old who had a stem cell transplant for combined immunodeficiency, so the T cells may come from the graft donor. CDR3 residues: CASSVTGTRADTQYF. The CDR3 DNA sequence: TGTGCCAGCAGCGTAACCGGGACTCGCGCAGATACGCAGTATTTT.